This TCR beta chain comes out of a study of blood T cell repertoires in COVID-19 (dated by TCRdb to between 2020 and 2021). About the study as a whole: The collaborator samples originated in the United States, Italy and Spain and spanned the acute and convalescent phases of COVID-19. The material from the prospective study consisted of cDNA or gDNA derived from T cells, B-cell-depleted T cells, or PBMCs. The dataset comprised deeply sampled blood TCRbeta repertoires from subjects exposed to, actively infected with, or recovered from COVID-19. The repertoires were made available in a free public database intended to serve as a resource for research on the immune response to SARS-CoV-2. The samples were drawn from the first 160 participants of the ongoing ImmuneRACE study and from roughly 1,300 subjects provided by 6 global collaborators. Nearly every sample came with metadata listing a de-identified subject ID, COVID-19 status, age in years and sex. HLA class I and class II types, where available, came from metadata supplied by the sample provider rather than from assay-based typing.

The collaborating institutions used their own protocols to collect whole blood in K2EDTA tubes. For TCRbeta analysis, collaborators shipped samples in one of three forms: frozen whole blood, isolated PBMCs, or DNA extracted from either of those sample types. About this clone: Its antigen specificity is not known. Base-call qualities are not available, and no considerably larger clone is one nucleotide away.

Relative to germline, V is 2 bases shorter and J is 5 bases shorter, with 15 bases between their ends. CDR1 and CDR2 are read off the germline V gene (reference sequence) as LGHDT and YNNKEL. Reading from cysteine to phenylalanine, the CDR3 counts 15 amino acids. Only the CDR3 portion is preserved as DNA: 45 bases, with reading frame beginning at the first base. The paper as a whole reports these results and caveats: How much clinical and demographic metadata was included differed by source and by participant, and the metadata was provided uncurated.

TCRbeta CDR3 regions were amplified from genomic DNA by means of the immunoSEQ Assay, a bias-controlled multiplex PCR. The study's own analysis went as follows. The number of nucleated cells in each sample was estimated by amplification of reference gene primers within the assay. To quantify the absolute abundance of each unique TCRbeta CDR3 rearrangement, sequence reads were collapsed and filtered. For each sample, productive Simpson clonality was calculated by taking the square root of Simpson's diversity index across productive rearrangements. TCRdb took over this immuneACCESS table, retaining in-frame rearrangements with V and J assigned. Such tables are incomplete; in checked studies, under half of the missing clones stem from an unresolved V gene, and the remainder is unexplained. From that table come the V and J calls and clone size; the DNA was used to work out D and trimming. For this sample the table gives some 670,000 clones, of which about 90% were detected only once. The ten largest make up 0.2% to 0.3% of the sample.

Sequenced input: peripheral blood. The source is a woman under 30 with acute or convalescent COVID-19. The V gene is TRBV3-1 (or the pseudogene TRBV3-2) and the J gene is TRBJ1-2; too little of a D gene remains to name it. The nucleotide sequence reads as follows: TGTGCCAGCAGCCAAAGCCTGACGCTGACTTATGGCTACACCTTC. Translated, it gives CASSQSLTLTYGYTF.